This is a list of T cell receptor beta chains from one sample in a study of T cells after yellow fever vaccination. TCRdb called the 5' RACE reads again in MiXCR, with one record for every CDR3 protein. The sample has a few hundred thousand distinct CDR3 sequences, 18% seen once. This specimen was PBMCs, taken before the yellow fever booster vaccination. The receptor set was obtained from a man aged 18 to 29 who received the YFV17D yellow fever vaccine. Each CDR3 is given with its conserved first and last residue. D genes are given only for firm matches.

D gene: .; V gene: TRBV5-5; CDR3 protein: CASSLGESYNEQFF
D gene: .; V gene: TRBV12-3/TRBV12-4; CDR3 protein: CASSLHLARTEAFF
D gene: TRBD1; V gene: TRBV27; CDR3 protein: CASGTGLGTEAFF
D gene: .; V gene: TRBV10-3; CDR3 protein: CAISESVELNTEAFF
D gene: TRBD2; V gene: TRBV29-1; CDR3 protein: CSVGLAGGFEQFF
D gene: .; V gene: TRBV11-2; CDR3 protein: CASSRGPSYNEQFF
D gene: .; V gene: TRBV7-9; CDR3 protein: CASSPRDAGAKNIQYF
D gene: .; V gene: TRBV7-2; CDR3 protein: CASSLASGWETQYF
D gene: .; V gene: TRBV6-1; CDR3 protein: CASSEVGGRDIQYF
D gene: .; V gene: TRBV4-3; CDR3 protein: CASSPPPHFGTGELFF
D gene: .; V gene: TRBV7-9; CDR3 protein: CASSLNSQPQHF
D gene: .; V gene: TRBV12-3/TRBV12-4; CDR3 protein: CASSPRAGTYGYTF
D gene: .; V gene: TRBV5-5; CDR3 protein: CASNPPGAYTEAFF
D gene: TRBD1; V gene: TRBV20-1; CDR3 protein: CSARSTGERRNEQFF
D gene: .; V gene: TRBV20-1; CDR3 protein: CSARVEVQMNTEAFF
D gene: TRBD1; V gene: TRBV12-3/TRBV12-4; CDR3 protein: CASSIGQGEKLFF
D gene: .; V gene: TRBV6-5; CDR3 protein: CASRRTQSNQPQHF
D gene: TRBD1; V gene: TRBV7-9; CDR3 protein: CASTYGTGLIDTQYF
D gene: .; V gene: TRBV5-1; CDR3 protein: CASSGAVNTGELFF
D gene: .; V gene: TRBV12-2; CDR3 protein: CASRSKRLAGTENTQYF
D gene: .; V gene: TRBV7-8; CDR3 protein: CASSLGRQSEAFF
D gene: .; V gene: TRBV20-1; CDR3 protein: CSARVAVLNYGYTF
D gene: TRBD1; V gene: TRBV5-1; CDR3 protein: CASSPGGQGATGELFF
D gene: .; V gene: TRBV5-6; CDR3 protein: CASKTGQGGEQYF
D gene: TRBD1; V gene: TRBV18; CDR3 protein: CASSPLAGQGSYEQYF
D gene: .; V gene: TRBV7-8; CDR3 protein: CASTIGETQYF
D gene: .; V gene: TRBV6-2/TRBV6-3; CDR3 protein: CASRAEAGKAFF
D gene: .; V gene: TRBV28; CDR3 protein: CASSDRQNEKLFF
D gene: TRBD2; V gene: TRBV7-6; CDR3 protein: CASSGGEETQYF
D gene: TRBD2; V gene: TRBV5-5; CDR3 protein: CASSLMLAGGRYERFF
D gene: .; V gene: TRBV11-3; CDR3 protein: CASSPRRASSYEQYF
D gene: TRBD2; V gene: TRBV6-4; CDR3 protein: CATFQGLAGNTSTDTQYF
D gene: .; V gene: TRBV11-2; CDR3 protein: CASSLGVFRETQYF
D gene: TRBD1; V gene: TRBV7-2; CDR3 protein: CASSLVGTGGEKLFF
D gene: .; V gene: TRBV4-1; CDR3 protein: CASSQVLGDEQFF
D gene: TRBD2; V gene: TRBV6-6; CDR3 protein: CASLAGGRFGVTQYF
D gene: .; V gene: TRBV12-3/TRBV12-4; CDR3 protein: CASSPTRKQGYYGYTF